The T cell receptor (beta chain) under discussion was sequenced for a study of blood T cell repertoires in COVID-19. Looking at the study overall: Both acute and convalescent COVID-19 samples were obtained from the United States, Italy and Spain. In each case, the material was cDNA or gDNA derived from T cells, B-cell-depleted T cells, or PBMCs.

Followed over time, Seattle patients had been enrolled while infection was active. In the original processing: Reference gene primer amplification gave estimated nucleated cell counts. Clones were read by immunoSEQ multiplex PCR, and TCRdb kept only the in-frame ones, dropping some. That table is the source of V, J and clone size, and D and trimming were worked out from the DNA. The sample shows 150,000 to 200,000 clones, approximately 91% of them seen only once. Trimming took off 0 bases at V and 6 bases at J, with 13 bases between the two ends. The CDR3 runs 15 residues. Germline V gives CDR1 SGHDT, CDR2 YYEEEE.

The clonotype comes from a man between 18 and 35 years old with COVID-19, enrolled during active disease. Sequencing was done on a sample of peripheral blood. This chain joins TRBV5-6 and TRBJ2-1; D is undetermined. For the CDR3, the DNA is TGTGCCAGCAGCTTGGGGCTAGAGGTTGGCAATGAGCAGTTCTTC. Its translation is CASSLGLEVGNEQFF.